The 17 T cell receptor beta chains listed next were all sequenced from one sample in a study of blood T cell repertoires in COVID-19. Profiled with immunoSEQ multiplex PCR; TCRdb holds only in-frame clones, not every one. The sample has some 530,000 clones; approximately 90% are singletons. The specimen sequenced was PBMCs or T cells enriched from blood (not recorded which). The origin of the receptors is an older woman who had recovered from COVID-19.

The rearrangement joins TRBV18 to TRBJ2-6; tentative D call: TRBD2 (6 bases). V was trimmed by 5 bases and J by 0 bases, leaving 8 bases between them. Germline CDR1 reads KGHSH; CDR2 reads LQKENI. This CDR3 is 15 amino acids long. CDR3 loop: CASSSGLSGANVLTF. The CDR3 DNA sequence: TGTGCCAGCTCATCGGGACTCTCTGGGGCCAACGTCCTGACTTTC.

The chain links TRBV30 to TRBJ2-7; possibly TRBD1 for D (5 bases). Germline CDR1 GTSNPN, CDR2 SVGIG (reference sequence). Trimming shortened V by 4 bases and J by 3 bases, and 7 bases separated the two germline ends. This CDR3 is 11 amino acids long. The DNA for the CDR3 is TGTGCCTGGAACAGGTTCTACGAGCAGTACTTC. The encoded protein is CAWNRFYEQYF.

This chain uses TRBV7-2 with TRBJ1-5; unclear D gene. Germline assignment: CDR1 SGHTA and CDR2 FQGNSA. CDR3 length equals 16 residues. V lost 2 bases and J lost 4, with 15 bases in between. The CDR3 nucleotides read TGTGCCAGCAGCTTATCTACGGGATTCGGTAATCAGCCCCAGCATTTT. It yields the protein CASSLSTGFGNQPQHF.

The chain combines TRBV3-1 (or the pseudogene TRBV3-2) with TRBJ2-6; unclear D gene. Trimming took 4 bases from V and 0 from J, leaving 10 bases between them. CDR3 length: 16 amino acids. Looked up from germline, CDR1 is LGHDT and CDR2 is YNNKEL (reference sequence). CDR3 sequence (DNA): TGTGCCAGCAGCCCCGTCCCGTCCTCTGGGGCCAACGTCCTGACTTTC. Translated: CASSPVPSSGANVLTF.

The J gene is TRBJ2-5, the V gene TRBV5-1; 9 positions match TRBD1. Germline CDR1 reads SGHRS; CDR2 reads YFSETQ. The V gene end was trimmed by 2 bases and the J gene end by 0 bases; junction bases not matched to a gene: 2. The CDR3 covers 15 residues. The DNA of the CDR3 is TGCGCCAGCAGCTTTACAGGGGGCAACCAAGAGACCCAGTACTTC. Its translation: CASSFTGGNQETQYF. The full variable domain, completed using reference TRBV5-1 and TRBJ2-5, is KAGVTQTPRYLIKTRGQQVTLSCSPISGHRSVSWYQQTPGQGLQFLFEYFSETQRNKGNFPGRFSGRQFSNSRSEMNVSTLELGDSALYLCASSFTGGNQETQYFGPGTRLLVL.

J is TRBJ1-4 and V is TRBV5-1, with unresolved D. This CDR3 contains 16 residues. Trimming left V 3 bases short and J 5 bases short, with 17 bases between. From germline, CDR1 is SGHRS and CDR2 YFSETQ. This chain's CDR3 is CASSYTGAGGNEKLFF. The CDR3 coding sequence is TGCGCCAGCAGCTACACTGGCGCGGGTGGAAATGAAAAACTGTTTTTT.

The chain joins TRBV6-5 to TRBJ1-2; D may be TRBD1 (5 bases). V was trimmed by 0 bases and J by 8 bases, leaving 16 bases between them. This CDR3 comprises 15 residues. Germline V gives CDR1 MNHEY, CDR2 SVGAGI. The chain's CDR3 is CASSYSMYWGSGYTF. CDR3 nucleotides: TGTGCCAGCAGTTACTCGATGTATTGGGGCTCGGGCTACACCTTC.

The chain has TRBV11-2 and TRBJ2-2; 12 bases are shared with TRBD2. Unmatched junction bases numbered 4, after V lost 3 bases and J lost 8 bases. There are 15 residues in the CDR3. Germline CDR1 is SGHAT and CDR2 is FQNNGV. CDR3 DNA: TGTGCCAGCAGCTTGCCTAGCGGGGGGGTTGGGGAGCTGTTTTTT. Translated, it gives CASSLPSGGVGELFF.

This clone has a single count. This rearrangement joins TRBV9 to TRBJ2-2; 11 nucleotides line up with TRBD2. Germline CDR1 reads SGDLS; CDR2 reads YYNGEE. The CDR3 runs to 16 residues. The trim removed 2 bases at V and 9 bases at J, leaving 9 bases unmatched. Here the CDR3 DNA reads TGTGCCAGCAGCGTTCAACTAGCGGGGGTACACCGGGAGCTGTTTTTT. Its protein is CASSVQLAGVHRELFF.

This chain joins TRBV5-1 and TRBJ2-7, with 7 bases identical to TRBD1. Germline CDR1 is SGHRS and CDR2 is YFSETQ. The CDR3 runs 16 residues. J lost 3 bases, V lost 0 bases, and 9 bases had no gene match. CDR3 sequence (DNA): TGCGCCAGCAGCTTGGCCTGGGCTCCAGGGGGCTACGAGCAGTACTTC. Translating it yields CASSLAWAPGGYEQYF.

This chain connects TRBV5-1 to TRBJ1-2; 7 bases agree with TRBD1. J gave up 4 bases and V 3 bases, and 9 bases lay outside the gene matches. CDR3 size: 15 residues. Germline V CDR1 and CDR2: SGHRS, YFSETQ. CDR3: CASSSTTGAPYGYTF. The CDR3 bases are TGCGCCAGCAGCTCCACCACAGGGGCTCCCTATGGCTACACCTTC.

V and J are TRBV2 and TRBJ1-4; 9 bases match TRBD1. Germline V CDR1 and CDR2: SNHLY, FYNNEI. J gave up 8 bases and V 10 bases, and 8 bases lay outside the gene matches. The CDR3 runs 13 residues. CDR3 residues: CATGTGFGEKLFF. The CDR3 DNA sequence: TGTGCCACCGGGACAGGGTTTGGGGAAAAACTGTTTTTT.

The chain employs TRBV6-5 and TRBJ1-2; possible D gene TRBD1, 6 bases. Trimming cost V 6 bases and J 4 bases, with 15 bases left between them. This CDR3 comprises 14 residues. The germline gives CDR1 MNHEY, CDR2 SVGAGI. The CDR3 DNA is TGTGCCAGCAGCCCGGGGGGGGCTGCCTATGGCTACACCTTC. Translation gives CASSPGGAAYGYTF.

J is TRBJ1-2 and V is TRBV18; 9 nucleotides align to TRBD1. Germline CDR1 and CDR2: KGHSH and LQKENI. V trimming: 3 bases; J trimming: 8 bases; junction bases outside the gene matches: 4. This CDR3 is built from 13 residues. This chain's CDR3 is CASSPRDREGYTF. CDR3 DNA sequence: TGTGCCAGCTCACCCCGGGACAGGGAAGGCTACACCTTC.

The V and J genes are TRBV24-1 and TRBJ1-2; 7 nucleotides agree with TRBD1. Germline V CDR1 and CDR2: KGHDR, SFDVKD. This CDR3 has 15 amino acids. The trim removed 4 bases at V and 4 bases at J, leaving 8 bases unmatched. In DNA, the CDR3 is TGTGCCACCAGTGAGCCCCGACAGGGCGCCTATGGCTACACCTTC. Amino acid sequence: CATSEPRQGAYGYTF.

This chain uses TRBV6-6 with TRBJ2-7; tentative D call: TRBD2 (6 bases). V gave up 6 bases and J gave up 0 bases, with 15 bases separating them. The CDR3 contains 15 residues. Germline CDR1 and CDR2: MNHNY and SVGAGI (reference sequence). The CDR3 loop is CASRPARGSSYEQYV. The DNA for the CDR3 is TGTGCCAGCAGACCCGCCCGGGGGAGCTCCTACGAGCAGTACGTC.

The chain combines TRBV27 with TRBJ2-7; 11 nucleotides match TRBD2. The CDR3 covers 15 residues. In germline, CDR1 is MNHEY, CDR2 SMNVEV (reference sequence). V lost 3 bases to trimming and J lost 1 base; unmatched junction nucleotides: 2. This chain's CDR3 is CASSLTSGDSYEQYF. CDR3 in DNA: TGTGCCAGCAGTTTGACTAGCGGGGATTCCTACGAGCAGTACTTC.